Listed here is a single TCR beta chain. Its antigen is not identified. The trim removed 6 bases at V and 2 bases at J, leaving 6 bases unmatched. Germline assignment: CDR1 SGHAT and CDR2 FQNNGV. This CDR3 contains 14 residues. Sequencing targeted expressed TCRB transcripts, as all isolated RNA had been reverse transcribed. Sequencing used immunoSEQ multiplex PCR; TCRdb keeps in-frame clones, though not all of them. The table records about 350,000 clones, 20% of them present only once. The data are from a study of beta chain features in type 1 diabetes. Study-wide results and caveats: More deletions and fewer insertions at VDJ junctions were found in patients with type 1 diabetes. There was a moderate but significant shortening of TCRB CDR3s in all four CD4+ subsets of Type 1 diabetes patients.

This chain links TRBV11-2 with TRBJ2-7; 8 bases line up with TRBD1. The clonotype originates from a woman aged 18-30 years in good health. Material: naive CD4+ T cells from blood. This chain's CDR3 is CASRFTTGAYEQYF. The CDR3 DNA follows: TGTGCCAGCAGGTTTACGACAGGGGCCTACGAGCAGTACTTC. Using reference TRBV11-2 and TRBJ2-7 for the parts outside the CDR3, the full variable domain is EAGVAQSPRYKIIEKRQSVAFWCNPISGHATLYWYQQILGQGPKLLIQFQNNGVVDDSQLPKDRFSAERLKGVDSTLKIQPAKLEDSAVYLCASRFTTGAYEQYFGPGTRLTVT.